The 30 T cell receptor beta chains in this list originate from one sample, sequenced in a study of T cell changes during pregnancy in multiple sclerosis. Clones were sequenced by immunoSEQ multiplex PCR, and TCRdb holds only the in-frame ones, with some missing. The sample contains 70,000 to 95,000 clones, roughly 91% of which appear only once. The sequenced sample was peripheral blood, obtained in the first trimester of pregnancy. The receptors derive from a female donor with multiple sclerosis, enrolled in a pregnancy study.

The V gene is TRBV9, the J gene TRBJ2-1; 10 nucleotides align to TRBD2. The germline V gene has CDR1 SGDLS and CDR2 YYNGEE. V shed 5 bases, J shed 5 bases, and the junction held 10 bases outside the gene matches. The CDR3 runs to 16 residues. The CDR3: CASRKDLLAGDNEQFF. CDR3 in DNA: TGTGCCAGCAGAAAGGATTTGCTAGCGGGGGACAATGAGCAGTTCTTC.

The chain uses TRBV25-1 and TRBJ1-4; 8 bases fit TRBD1. The J segment lost 5 bases and the V segment lost 3 bases, leaving 14 bases of the junction unmatched. Germline V gene data show CDR1 as MGHDK and CDR2 as SYGVNS. The CDR3 consists of 18 residues. CDR3 residues: CASSDPRGQNRGNEKLFF. The CDR3, as DNA: TGTGCCAGCAGTGACCCGCGGGGCCAAAACAGGGGGAATGAAAAACTGTTTTTT.

For the CDR3, the DNA is TGTGCCAGCAGCGTAGGGGGGGGGCACCGATACGAGACCCAGTACTTC. Protein: CASSVGGGHRYETQYF. The gene calls are TRBV9 and TRBJ2-5, with a tentative D call TRBD2 (7 bases). CDR3 length: 16 residues. The germline V gene encodes CDR1 SGDLS and CDR2 YYNGEE. Trimming took 0 bases from V and 5 from J, leaving 17 bases between them.

The rearrangement links TRBV15 to TRBJ1-5, with 8 bases matching TRBD1. The V segment lost 1 base and the J segment 6 bases; nucleotides outside the gene matches: 8. Germline lookup yields CDR1 LNHNV and CDR2 YYDKDF (reference sequence). This CDR3 is 16 amino acids long. The DNA for the CDR3 is TGTGCCACCAGCAGAGCCTCAGGACAGGGAGGTCAGCCCCAGCATTTT. This codes for CATSRASGQGGQPQHF.

The chain joins TRBV7-8 to TRBJ2-6, with no clear D. Germline V gene lookup returns CDR1 SGHVS and CDR2 FQNEAQ. The V end was cut by 5 bases, the J end by 0 bases, with 8 bases between. The CDR3 extends over 15 amino acids. The CDR3 coding sequence is TGTGCCAGCAGCATCTTACACTCTGGGGCCAACGTCCTGACTTTC. Translation: CASSILHSGANVLTF.

The V gene is TRBV6-5, the J gene TRBJ1-2; D gene unclear. The germline V and J ends were trimmed by 5 bases and 4 bases, with 11 bases remaining between them. The V gene's germline CDR1 is MNHEY and CDR2 SVGAGI. The CDR3 sequence is 13 residues long. The DNA of the CDR3 is TGTGCCAGCAGTCCCGGGATACTCTATGGCTACACCTTC. Residues: CASSPGILYGYTF.

The sample holds one count of this clone. This sequence joins TRBV2 and TRBJ1-5; possible D gene TRBD1, 6 bases. Germline V gene sequence: CDR1 SNHLY, CDR2 FYNNEI. There are 14 residues in the CDR3. V shed 9 bases and J shed 0 bases, with 12 bases lying between them. This CDR3 reads CASRQVNSNQPQHF. In DNA, the CDR3 is TGTGCCAGTCGACAGGTTAATAGCAATCAGCCCCAGCATTTT.

The rearrangement uses TRBV6-5 and TRBJ1-1, with 7 bases identical to TRBD1. Germline trimming cut 4 bases from V and 7 bases from J; bases unmatched to any gene: 6. This CDR3 has 13 amino acids. Germline CDR1 MNHEY, CDR2 SVGAGI. DNA for the CDR3: TGTGCCAGCAGTTGGGGGACAGAGAATGAAGCTTTCTTT. The encoded protein is CASSWGTENEAFF.

The rearrangement links TRBV18 to TRBJ1-5; D unresolved. Trimming cost V 2 bases and J 5 bases, with 7 bases left between them. CDR1 and CDR2 from the germline V gene are KGHSH and LQKENI. The CDR3 has 13 amino acids. CDR3 DNA sequence: TGTGCCAGCTCACCAACGAGGGATCAGCCCCAGCATTTT. Its protein is CASSPTRDQPQHF. Looking up the rest from reference TRBV18 and TRBJ1-5 gives the full variable domain: NAGVMQNPRHLVRRRGQEARLRCSPMKGHSHVYWYRQLPEEGLKFMVYLQKENIIDESGMPKERFSAEFPKEGPSILRIQQVVRGDSAAYFCASSPTRDQPQHFGDGTRLSIL.

The rearrangement joins TRBV7-8 to TRBJ1-6; 9 bases fit TRBD1. Trimming removed 3 bases from V and 1 base from J; junction bases left unmatched: 10. The germline gives CDR1 SGHVS, CDR2 FQNEAQ. The CDR3 is made up of 19 amino acids. CDR3 in amino acids: CASSLFGTGRKSYNSPLHF. The CDR3 nucleotides read TGTGCCAGCAGCTTGTTCGGGACAGGGAGAAAATCCTATAATTCACCCCTCCACTTT.

The chain has TRBV15 and TRBJ1-2; 7 positions match TRBD1. V gave up 8 bases and J gave up 5 bases; unmatched junction bases: 2. Germline CDR1 is LNHNV and CDR2 is YYDKDF (reference sequence). This CDR3 comprises 11 residues. CDR3 loop: CATSGQYGYTF. The CDR3 DNA reads TGTGCCACCTCGGGACAGTATGGCTACACCTTC.

This chain connects TRBV15 to TRBJ2-1; D remains unclear. V was trimmed by 0 bases and J by 7 bases, leaving 16 bases between them. The germline CDR1 and CDR2 sequences are LNHNV and YYDKDF (reference sequence). The length of the CDR3 is 16 residues. CDR3 in amino acids: CATSRDKLSSPNEQFF. CDR3 nucleotides: TGTGCCACCAGCAGAGATAAACTTTCCTCCCCGAATGAGCAGTTCTTC.

The chain couples TRBV5-6 to TRBJ1-2; D gene ambiguous. Germline V gene lookup returns CDR1 SGHDT and CDR2 YYEEEE. Between the trimmed V and J ends, which lost 6 bases and 8 bases, there was a span of 14 bases. The CDR3 length is 12 residues. CDR3 in DNA: TGTGCCAGCATGAATCTACGCTACGGCTACACCTTC. Its translation: CASMNLRYGYTF.

This chain joins TRBV10-2 and TRBJ2-7; TRBD2 is a possible D gene (6 bases). The V gene lost 6 bases and the J gene lost 3 bases, with 12 bases spanning the gap. Germline V lookup: CDR1 WSHSY, CDR2 SAAADI. The CDR3 loop spans 13 amino acids. The CDR3 DNA is TGCGCCAGCAGATCGGGACTCTACTACGAGCAGTACTTC. As protein: CASRSGLYYEQYF.

The chain links TRBV7-3 to TRBJ2-3; D is undetermined. With 4 bases removed from V and 1 base from J, the gap between germline ends came to 15 bases. Germline CDR1 reads SGHTA; CDR2 reads FQGTGA. This CDR3 comprises 16 residues. The CDR3 reads CASSSTPFSGTDTQYF. CDR3 sequence (DNA): TGTGCCAGCAGCTCAACGCCATTTTCGGGCACAGATACGCAGTATTTT.

The chain recombines TRBV7-8 with TRBJ1-5, with D hard to call. The CDR3 is 16 residues long. Trimming stripped 4 bases from V and 0 bases from J, with 13 bases between. CDR1 is SGHVS, CDR2 FQNEAQ, per germline. CDR3 region: CASSSFQVYSNQPQHF. The CDR3 DNA reads TGTGCCAGCAGCTCCTTTCAGGTATATAGCAATCAGCCCCAGCATTTT.

This sequence joins TRBV7-3 and TRBJ2-2; TRBD1 aligns across 9 bases. Per the germline V gene, CDR1 is SGHTA and CDR2 is FQGTGA. This CDR3 is built from 14 residues. Unmatched junction bases numbered 4, after V lost 5 bases and J lost 6 bases. The CDR3, as DNA: TGTGCCAGCAGCAACAGACAGGGGGCCGGGGAGCTGTTTTTT. Protein sequence: CASSNRQGAGELFF.

V is TRBV4-2 and J is TRBJ2-5; TRBD2 is a possible D gene (5 bases). The CDR3 extends over 15 amino acids. Germline CDR1 reads LGHNA; CDR2 reads YNFKEQ. V gave up 1 base and J gave up 3 bases, with 12 bases separating them. CDR3 residues: CASSQGSGLEETQYF. The CDR3 DNA is TGTGCCAGCAGCCAAGGGTCGGGGTTGGAAGAGACCCAGTACTTC.

The chain employs TRBV6-1 and TRBJ1-2; D is ambiguous. CDR3 length: 14 residues. Germline V CDR1 and CDR2: MNHNS, SASEGT. V was cut by 7 bases and J by 1 base, with 13 bases left in between. CDR3 residues: CASNFLQSNYGYTF. The CDR3 DNA reads as TGTGCCAGCAATTTCTTACAGAGTAACTATGGCTACACCTTC.

V usage is TRBV30 and J usage is TRBJ1-6, with D unresolved. V was clipped by 2 bases and J by 3 bases, with 8 bases between them. CDR1 GTSNPN and CDR2 SVGIG come from the germline V gene (reference sequence). CDR3 length equals 14 residues. This CDR3 reads CAWSWEDYNSPLHF. The CDR3 region has the DNA TGTGCCTGGAGTTGGGAGGACTATAATTCACCCCTCCACTTT.

The chain uses TRBV27 and TRBJ1-6; 7 bases fit TRBD1. There are 18 residues in the CDR3. The V and J ends lost 0 bases and 9 bases, in that order; junction bases with no gene match: 14. CDR1 is MNHEY and CDR2 is SMNVEV in the germline V gene (reference sequence). CDR3 nucleotides: TGTGCCAGCAGTTTATCCCCCCGACAGGGAGGATTGCGTTCACCCCTCCACTTT. Encoded protein: CASSLSPRQGGLRSPLHF.

This chain links TRBV6-6 with TRBJ2-1, with a possible D match to TRBD2 (6 bases). V lost 10 bases, J lost 5 bases, and 15 bases lay in between. The germline V gene has CDR1 MNHNY and CDR2 SVGAGI (reference sequence). This CDR3 has 13 amino acids. CDR3 nucleotides: TGTGCCACACACCGGGAGAATAACAATGAGCAGTTCTTC. Translated, it gives CATHRENNNEQFF.

V gene TRBV25-1 combines with J gene TRBJ1-2, with 9 bases matching TRBD1. There are 13 residues in the CDR3. J gave up 7 bases and V 8 bases, and 8 bases lay outside the gene matches. Germline V gene lookup returns CDR1 MGHDK and CDR2 SYGVNS. The CDR3 nucleotides are TGTGCCAGCGGCACAGGGGGCGCAGGTGGCTACACCTTC. Its translation is CASGTGGAGGYTF.

This chain joins TRBV7-8 and TRBJ1-6, with 9 bases matching TRBD1. Germline V gives CDR1 SGHVS, CDR2 FQNEAQ. Losses at the gene ends were 5 bases for V and 8 bases for J; bases not matched to a gene: 19. The CDR3 consists of 19 residues. This CDR3 is CASSAPGTGPIFMHSPLHF. In DNA, the CDR3 is TGTGCCAGCAGCGCCCCCGGGACAGGGCCCATATTCATGCATTCACCCCTCCACTTT.

This chain uses TRBV5-6 with TRBJ1-2; D might be TRBD1 (5 bases). V was cut by 4 bases and J by 8 bases, with 21 bases left in between. The CDR3 runs 15 residues. Per the germline V gene, CDR1 is SGHDT and CDR2 is YYEEEE. This CDR3 reads CASSPGHFMSGGYTF. CDR3 bases: TGTGCCAGCAGCCCCGGACACTTTATGTCCGGAGGCTACACCTTC.

The rearrangement uses TRBV30 and TRBJ1-4; D unclear. The CDR3 length is 13 residues. CDR1 and CDR2 (germline): GTSNPN, SVGIG (reference sequence). Deletions cut 5 bases from V and 4 bases from J, with 11 bases between. The CDR3: CAWWSEVNEKLFF. The DNA of the CDR3 is TGTGCCTGGTGGAGTGAGGTTAATGAAAAACTGTTTTTT.

The V gene is TRBV19, the J gene TRBJ1-2, with D possibly TRBD1 on 5 matching bases. The germline V and J ends were trimmed by 9 bases and 8 bases, with 25 bases remaining between them. Germline V gives CDR1 LNHDA, CDR2 SQIVND (reference sequence). The CDR3 is 15 residues long. CDR3 loop: CASETGSGGTRGYTF. In DNA, the CDR3 is TGTGCCAGCGAGACCGGGAGCGGTGGGACCCGGGGCTACACCTTC. Full variable domain (rest looked up from reference TRBV19 and TRBJ1-2): DGGITQSPKYLFRKEGQNVTLSCEQNLNHDAMYWYRQDPGQGLRLIYYSQIVNDFQKGDIAEGYSVSREKKESFPLTVTSAQKNPTAFYLCASETGSGGTRGYTFGSGTRLTVV.

V usage is TRBV27 and J usage is TRBJ2-7; D ambiguous. Germline V gene data show CDR1 as MNHEY and CDR2 as SMNVEV (reference sequence). CDR3 length equals 12 residues. V was clipped by 6 bases and J by 5 bases, with 11 bases between them. CDR3: CASSPNMDEQYF. DNA of the CDR3: TGTGCCAGCAGCCCAAACATGGACGAGCAGTACTTC.

This chain uses TRBV6-1 with TRBJ2-2; TRBD2 is a possible D gene (5 bases). The CDR3 runs 13 residues. V was shortened by 10 bases and J by 1 base, with 10 bases between the two germline ends. Looked up from germline, CDR1 is MNHNS and CDR2 is SASEGT. The DNA for the CDR3 is TGTGCCACCCGAGGGCAGAACACCGGGGAGCTGTTTTTT. Protein: CATRGQNTGELFF.

The chain uses TRBV5-6 and TRBJ2-5; maybe TRBD1 (6 bases). The CDR3 loop spans 14 amino acids. The ends were cut back, 2 bases at V and 2 bases at J, with 10 bases in the middle. The V gene's germline CDR1 is SGHDT and CDR2 YYEEEE. CDR3 sequence (DNA): TGTGCCAGCAGCTTCCCGGGACAACAAGAGACCCAGTACTTC. It specifies CASSFPGQQETQYF.